These 24 T cell receptor beta chains were all obtained from the same sample, sequenced in a study of blood T cells in healthy people across ages (dated by TCRdb to the mid-2010s). Receptors were amplified or captured by 5' RACE. Sequenced on an Illumina HiSeq 2500. A second 7 to 11 cycle PCR used a sample-barcoded 5' primer and a J-beta primer mix. Using fastp at Q25 and MiXCR, TCRdb reprocessed the public reads and kept productive beta chains. Entries that share a CDR3 protein sequence are merged under the most common genes and DNA. For this sample the table gives roughly 700,000 distinct CDR3 sequences, of which about a third were detected only once. Together, the top ten hold 15% of the sample. The sample was blood. The receptors shown here come from a woman older than 75 in good health. Donor details come from another sample of the same person, matched by shared clones.

This clonotype was counted only a few times. This may come from a read error, since a much larger clone is one base off. This rearrangement joins TRBV10-3 to TRBJ2-1; a possible D gene is TRBD1 (6 bases). The CDR3 loop spans 14 amino acids. Germline loops: CDR1 ENHRY, CDR2 SYGVKD. V shed 3 bases and J shed 9 bases, with 15 bases lying between them. In DNA form, the CDR3 reads TGTGCCATCAGTGACGGGGAAGGGGGTGGTGAGCAGTTCTTC. This codes for CAISDGEGGGEQFF.

On this clonotype: A junction boundary mismatches the germline segment, possibly from a read error. V and J are TRBV7-7 and TRBJ2-3; the D is unclear. CDR3 size: 15 residues. The germline CDR1 and CDR2 sequences are SSHAT and FNYEAQ (reference sequence). CDR3 residues: CASSLGESRADTQYF. The CDR3 coding sequence is TGTGCTAGCAGCTTAGGCGAGAGCAGAGCAGATACGCAGTATTTT. Full variable domain (missing parts from reference TRBV7-7 and TRBJ2-3): GAGVSQSPRYKVTKRGQDVTLRCDPISSHATLYWYQQALGQGPEFLTYFNYEAQPDKSGLPSDRFSAERPEGSISTLTIQRTEQRDSAMYRCASSLGESRADTQYFGPGTRLTVL.

This clonotype was seen a single time. V is TRBV6-1 and J is TRBJ2-1; 7 bases are shared with TRBD1. The assigned J gene may be wrong: the sequence end matches TRBJ2-7 better. The CDR3 is made up of 15 amino acids. Germline-derived CDR1 and CDR2 are MNHNS and SASEGT. This chain's CDR3 is CASDRDGSSYNEQYF. The DNA for the CDR3 is TGTGCCAGCGACAGGGACGGTAGCTCCTACAATGAGCAGTACTTC.

The J gene is TRBJ2-7, the V gene TRBV28, with 10 bases aligning to TRBD1. The CDR3 contains 15 residues. Unmatched junction bases numbered 8, after V lost 7 bases and J lost 2 bases. Germline assignment: CDR1 MDHEN and CDR2 SYDVKM. CDR3 DNA: TGTGCCAGCACTACCCCGGGACAGGGGACCTACGAGCAGTACTTC. Residues: CASTTPGQGTYEQYF.

This clonotype was seen repeatedly, ten times or more. The CDR3 loop is CASSLVGGVADTQYF. The CDR3 region has the DNA TGTGCCAGCAGCTTAGTCGGGGGGGTCGCAGATACGCAGTATTTT. The genes are TRBV11-2 and TRBJ2-3, with 8 bases aligning to TRBD2. With V trimmed by 1 base and J by 4 bases, 4 bases remained unmatched. Germline CDR1 and CDR2: SGHAT and FQNNGV. CDR3 length: 15 residues.

This clonotype was detected many times. CDR3 DNA: TGTGCCAGCAGTGTTCTAAGGGGAGAGACCCAGTACTTC. This sequence encodes CASSVLRGETQYF. The chain employs TRBV6-2 or TRBV6-3 and TRBJ2-5; perhaps TRBD1 as D (5 bases). V was trimmed by 5 bases and J by 4 bases, leaving 11 bases between them. CDR3 size: 13 residues. Germline CDR1 reads MNHEY; CDR2 reads SVGEGT.

This clonotype was detected many times. V gene TRBV7-9 combines with J gene TRBJ1-2; TRBD1 matches 7 bases. The length of the CDR3 is 13 residues. Trimming at V came to 4 bases and at J to 4 bases, leaving 3 bases not matched to a gene. Per germline, CDR1 SEHNR and CDR2 FQNEAQ (reference sequence). CDR3 coding DNA: TGTGCCAGCAGCTCGACAGGGTTCTATGGCTACACCTTC. Its translation is CASSSTGFYGYTF.

In its sample, this clonotype was seen many times. The genes are TRBV20-1 and TRBJ2-1; D ambiguous. The CDR3 runs to 13 residues. The V end lost 1 base, the J end lost 8 bases, and 12 bases lay between the germline ends. The V gene's germline CDR1 is DFQATT and CDR2 SNEGSKA (reference sequence). The CDR3 nucleotides read TGCAGTGCTAGAGGGGCTAGACCCCATGAGCAGTTCTTC. This codes for CSARGARPHEQFF.

This clonotype was seen at least ten times. This sequence joins TRBV3-1 and TRBJ2-3; possible D gene TRBD1, 5 bases. Germline CDR1 and CDR2: LGHDT and YNNKEL (reference sequence). The V end was cut by 2 bases, the J end by 1 base, with 16 bases between. The CDR3 is 17 amino acids. CDR3: CASSQMGQKRGTDTQYF. CDR3 DNA sequence: TGTGCCAGCAGCCAAATGGGGCAGAAGAGAGGCACAGATACGCAGTATTTT.

Comments on this clonotype: At one end the junction does not follow the germline gene, possibly because of a read error. The chain couples TRBV2 to TRBJ1-1; D not resolved. Germline values: CDR1 SNHLY, CDR2 FYNNEI. The CDR3 totals 13 residues. The CDR3 coding sequence is TGTACCAGCAGGACCGTTTCGAACACTGAAGCTTTCTTT. This sequence encodes CTSRTVSNTEAFF. The variable domain in full, with the rest retrieved from reference TRBV2 and TRBJ1-1, is EPEVTQTPSHQVTQMGQEVILRCVPISNHLYFYWYRQILGQKVEFLVSFYNNEISEKSEIFDDQFSVERPDGSNFTLKIRSTKLEDSAMYFCTSRTVSNTEAFFGQGTRLTVV.

This clonotype has a handful of counts. The J gene is TRBJ2-2, the V gene TRBV5-1; 8 bases match TRBD1. Germline V lookup: CDR1 SGHRS, CDR2 YFSETQ. The V gene end was trimmed by 3 bases and the J gene end by 4 bases; junction bases not matched to a gene: 5. This CDR3 is 15 amino acids long. The CDR3 protein is CASSSTTGGTGELFF. The CDR3 bases are TGCGCCAGCAGCTCGACCACAGGGGGCACCGGGGAGCTGTTTTTT.

This chain joins TRBV2 and TRBJ2-5, with 9 bases fitting TRBD2. V dropped 4 bases and J dropped 11; count of bases not matched to a gene: 14. This CDR3 contains 15 residues. Looked up from germline, CDR1 is SNHLY and CDR2 is FYNNEI. CDR3 protein: CASSGWGSGGTEQYF. DNA for the CDR3: TGTGCCAGCAGTGGGTGGGGTAGCGGGGGTACTGAGCAGTACTTC.

This clonotype appeared many times. The J gene is TRBJ1-2, the V gene TRBV20-1; the D gene is possibly TRBD1 (6 bases). Between the trimmed V and J ends, which lost 3 bases and 5 bases, there was a span of 19 bases. The CDR3 consists of 15 residues. Germline V gene lookup returns CDR1 DFQATT and CDR2 SNEGSKA (reference sequence). Written as DNA, the CDR3 is TGCAGTGCTAGTAGACAGGCCGATTGGCGGTATGGCTACACCTTC. Translation gives CSASRQADWRYGYTF.

This clonotype was observed a few times. The chain has TRBV20-1 and TRBJ2-2; 9 bases align to TRBD1. CDR1 and CDR2 (germline): DFQATT, SNEGSKA (reference sequence). J lost 1 base, V lost 0 bases, and 3 bases had no gene match. There are 16 residues in the CDR3. Written as DNA, the CDR3 is TGCAGTGCTAGAGAAGCGGGACAGGGGAACACCGGGGAGCTGTTTTTT. This encodes CSAREAGQGNTGELFF.

The table lists this clonotype with many counts. This chain joins TRBV20-1 and TRBJ1-6; 9 bases are a match to TRBD1. J lost 7 bases, V lost 0 bases, and 4 bases had no gene match. The germline CDR1 and CDR2 sequences are DFQATT and SNEGSKA (reference sequence). The CDR3 sequence is 15 residues long. DNA for the CDR3: TGCAGTGCTAGAGACCGCGGGACAGGGAATTCACCCCTCCACTTT. Protein product: CSARDRGTGNSPLHF.

Many counts were recorded for this clonotype. The rearrangement uses TRBV10-3 and TRBJ1-4; 9 bases line up with TRBD1. CDR3 length: 16 residues. Germline V gene lookup returns CDR1 ENHRY and CDR2 SYGVKD. Trimming cost V 10 bases and J 0 bases; bases outside gene matches: 9. The CDR3 DNA follows: TGTGCCAGCAAACAGGGGGCTCGATCAACTAATGAAAAACTGTTTTTT. This gives the protein CASKQGARSTNEKLFF.

To note about this clonotype: This may be a read error: a much more frequent sequence differs by one nucleotide. This rearrangement joins TRBV5-6 to TRBJ2-7, with 10 positions matching TRBD2. This CDR3 has 16 amino acids. The germline V gene has CDR1 SGHDT and CDR2 YYEEEE. V trimming: 4 bases; J trimming: 7 bases; junction bases outside the gene matches: 14. CDR3 in DNA: TGTGCCAGCAGCCGAATCAGCGGGGGGGCATTTAATGAGCAGTACTTC. Amino acids: CASSRISGGAFNEQYF.

This clonotype was observed at least ten times. The chain joins TRBV12-3 or TRBV12-4 to TRBJ2-1; TRBD1 is a possible D gene (6 bases). CDR3 size: 13 residues. V was pared by 7 bases and J by 9 bases, with 16 bases between. CDR3 bases: TGTGCCAGCACGACCTCGGTAGGGGGTGAGCAGTTCTTC. Translation: CASTTSVGGEQFF.

This chain connects TRBV5-5 to TRBJ1-5, with a tentative D call TRBD1 (6 bases). The CDR3 sequence is 15 residues long. Trimming stripped 7 bases from V and 4 bases from J, with 18 bases between. Germline V gives CDR1 SGHKS, CDR2 YYEKEE (reference sequence). The chain's CDR3 is CASGPHRDTNQPQHF. The CDR3 nucleotides read TGTGCCAGCGGCCCCCACCGGGACACAAATCAGCCCCAGCATTTT. Full variable domain (outside the CDR3, taken from reference TRBV5-5 and TRBJ1-5): DAGVTQSPTHLIKTRGQQVTLRCSPISGHKSVSWYQQVLGQGPQFIFQYYEKEERGRGNFPDRFSARQFPNYSSELNVNALLLGDSALYLCASGPHRDTNQPQHFGDGTRLSIL.

This clonotype was seen more than once but under ten times. The chain joins TRBV30 to TRBJ2-3; 7 bases align to TRBD1. J gave up 4 bases and V 2 bases, and 6 bases lay outside the gene matches. CDR1 is GTSNPN and CDR2 is SVGIG in the germline V gene (reference sequence). The CDR3 loop spans 14 amino acids. CDR3 region: CAWSMNRGPDTQYF. The CDR3 nucleotides are TGTGCCTGGAGTATGAACAGGGGACCAGATACGCAGTATTTT.

The chain carries TRBV20-1 and TRBJ1-5; tentatively, D is TRBD1 (5 bases). The CDR3 spans 14 residues. Germline V gives CDR1 DFQATT, CDR2 SNEGSKA (reference sequence). Trimming pared 3 bases from V and 6 bases from J, leaving 15 bases between. Written as DNA, the CDR3 is TGCAGTGCTAGCCCCACCCAGGGAGGTCAGCCCCAGCATTTT. It codes for CSASPTQGGQPQHF.

The chain has TRBV5-5 and TRBJ2-5; no firm D call. Germline V CDR1 and CDR2: SGHKS, YYEKEE (reference sequence). This CDR3 comprises 14 residues. V was clipped by 1 base and J by 3 bases, with 10 bases between them. The CDR3 DNA follows: TGTGCCAGCAGCTTGACGCTATCAGAAGAGACCCAGTACTTC. Protein: CASSLTLSEETQYF. Complete variable domain (other parts from reference TRBV5-5 and TRBJ2-5): DAGVTQSPTHLIKTRGQQVTLRCSPISGHKSVSWYQQVLGQGPQFIFQYYEKEERGRGNFPDRFSARQFPNYSSELNVNALLLGDSALYLCASSLTLSEETQYFGPGTRLLVL.

The chain is built from TRBV4-3 and TRBJ2-6; D is tentatively TRBD1 or TRBD2 (5 bases each). The CDR3 covers 20 residues. V was pared by 0 bases and J by 0 bases, with 18 bases between. In germline, CDR1 is LGHNA, CDR2 YSLEER. Written as DNA, the CDR3 is TGCGCCAGCAGCCAAGATAATATATGGGACGCGGACTCTGGGGCCAACGTCCTGACTTTC. Residues: CASSQDNIWDADSGANVLTF.

This clonotype was picked up many times. At one boundary the junction diverges from the germline segment, which might be a read error. V usage is TRBV4-2 and J usage is TRBJ2-3, with TRBD2 matching 9 bases. The CDR3 is made up of 17 amino acids. CDR1 and CDR2 (germline): LGHNA, YNFKEQ. CDR3: CASSQDGGGTSRDTQYF. CDR3 bases: TGTGCCAGCAGCCAAGATGGAGGGGGGACTAGCAGAGATACGCAGTATTTT.